This T cell receptor (beta chain) is from a study of blood T cell repertoires in COVID-19 (dated by TCRdb to 2018 to 2020). The study in broad terms: The collaborator samples originated in the United States, Italy and Spain and spanned the acute and convalescent phases of COVID-19. The material from the prospective study consisted of cDNA or gDNA derived from T cells, B-cell-depleted T cells, or PBMCs. Deeply sampled blood TCRbeta repertoires from subjects exposed to, actively infected with, or recovered from COVID-19 were included in the dataset. A freely available public database, intended as a resource for researchers studying the immune response to SARS-CoV-2, is where the repertoires were released. Samples were obtained from the ongoing ImmuneRACE study (first 160 participants) and from about 1,300 subjects provided by 6 global collaborators. A de-identified subject ID, COVID-19 status, age in years and sex were almost always included in the sample metadata. Where HLA class I and class II types were available, the types were taken from metadata supplied by the sample provider, not from assay-based typing.

As concerns this clone: Its specific antigen is unknown. Nothing much larger sits one base from this clone, and base qualities are not available.

V is pared back by 9 bases and J by 0 bases, with 17 bases lying between the germline termini. CDR3 length: 15 amino acids, cysteine to phenylalanine. Kept here is only the CDR3 DNA, which spans 45 bases and is read in frame from base 1. Looking up the germline V gene (reference sequence) yields CDR1 LNHDA and CDR2 SQIVND. Broad study findings and their caveats: Clinical and demographic metadata were provided uncurated, with the amount varying by source and participant.

The immunoSEQ Assay, a bias-controlled multiplex PCR, was used to amplify TCRbeta CDR3 regions from genomic DNA. Regarding the original processing steps: The number of nucleated cells in each sample was estimated by amplification of reference gene primers within the assay. To quantify the absolute abundance of each unique TCRbeta CDR3 rearrangement, sequence reads were collapsed and filtered. For each sample, productive Simpson clonality was calculated by taking the square root of Simpson's diversity index across productive rearrangements. TCRdb carries this immuneACCESS record with in-frame sequences only. Its versions omit some clonotypes, under half of them owing to an unresolved V gene in the studies checked, with the rest unexplained. The V and J calls and clone size were taken over from that table, and D and trimming were inferred from the DNA. A total of around 71,000 clones appear in this sample, approximately 80% of them only once. Roughly 27% of the sample is in the top ten clones.

The collaborating institutions used their own protocols to collect whole blood in K2EDTA tubes. Collaborator samples were shipped for TCRbeta analysis as frozen whole blood, isolated PBMCs, or DNA extracted from either sample type. The specimen sequenced was peripheral blood. The sequence came from a man between 65 and 85 years old with acute or convalescent COVID-19. Here the chain combines TRBV19 and TRBJ1-1; the D gene is perhaps TRBD1, on 6 matching bases. The CDR3 has the sequence CASLPLQGMNTEAFF. The DNA sequence reads TGTGCCAGCCTACCACTACAGGGTATGAACACTGAAGCTTTCTTT.